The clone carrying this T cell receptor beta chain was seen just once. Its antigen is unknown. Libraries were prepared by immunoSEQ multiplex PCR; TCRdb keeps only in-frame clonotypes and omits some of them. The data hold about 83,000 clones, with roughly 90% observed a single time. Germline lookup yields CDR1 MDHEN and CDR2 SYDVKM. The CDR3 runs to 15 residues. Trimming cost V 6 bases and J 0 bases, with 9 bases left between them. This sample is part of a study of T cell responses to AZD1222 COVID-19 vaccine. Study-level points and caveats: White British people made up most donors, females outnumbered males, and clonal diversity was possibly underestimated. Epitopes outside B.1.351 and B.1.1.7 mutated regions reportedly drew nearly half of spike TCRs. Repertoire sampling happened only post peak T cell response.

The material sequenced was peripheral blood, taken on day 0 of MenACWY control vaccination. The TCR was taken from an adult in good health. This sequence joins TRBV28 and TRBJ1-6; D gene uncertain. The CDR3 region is CASRGLSSYNSPLHF. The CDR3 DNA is TGTGCCAGCAGGGGTTTAAGCTCCTATAATTCACCCCTCCACTTT.